The 14 T cell receptor beta chains given below trace back to one sample, sequenced in a study of OX40 agonist ivuxolimab in advanced cancers. The library was obtained by the immunoSEQ multiplex PCR assay. The table was pulled from immuneACCESS by TCRdb, which kept in-frame rearrangements only. Such tables lose some clones; where checked, under half of the loss comes from unresolved V genes, and the rest has no known cause. The sample table shows 43,000 or so clones, and approximately 83% are seen once. The ten top clones hold around 30% of the sample. Sequenced material: CD4+ or CD8+ T cells sorted from blood, taken in a trial of the OX40 agonist ivuxolimab. These receptors were collected from an adult with an advanced solid tumor such as melanoma, head and neck, liver or kidney cancer.

The chain couples TRBV5-1 to TRBJ2-5; 7 positions agree with TRBD1. This CDR3 spans 14 amino acids. V was pared by 3 bases and J by 5 bases, with 7 bases of the junction left unmatched. Germline CDR1 reads SGHRS; CDR2 reads YFSETQ. Here the CDR3 reads CASSYIGQEETQYF. In DNA, the CDR3 is TGCGCCAGCAGCTATATTGGACAGGAGGAGACCCAGTACTTC.

This clone was picked up one time. Here the CDR3 DNA reads TGTGCCAGCAGCAGATCTACTGTCGCGACTCCCCAGTACTTC. As protein: CASSRSTVATPQYF. The rearrangement links TRBV6-5 to TRBJ2-7; D uncertain. Germline loops: CDR1 MNHEY, CDR2 SVGAGI. The CDR3 totals 14 residues. V gave up 6 bases and J gave up 10 bases, with 22 bases separating them.

A few counts support this clone. The J gene is TRBJ2-7, the V gene TRBV6-1, with no clear D. V lost 8 bases to trimming and J lost 3 bases, with 11 bases between them. Germline CDR1 reads MNHNS; CDR2 reads SASEGT. This CDR3 is 12 amino acids long. The CDR3: CASAFASYEQYF. In DNA, the CDR3 is TGTGCCAGCGCCTTTGCCAGCTACGAGCAGTACTTC.

The J gene is TRBJ2-5, the V gene TRBV12-5; D possibly corresponds to TRBD1 (5 bases). This CDR3 comprises 13 residues. Trimming removed 6 bases from V and 3 bases from J, with 11 bases in between. CDR1 is LGHNT and CDR2 is FRNRAP in the germline V gene. The CDR3 nucleotides read TGTGCTAGTGGCCCGGACACGGAAGAGACCCAGTACTTC. It specifies CASGPDTEETQYF.

The V call is TRBV25-1, the J call TRBJ2-5; D unresolved. This CDR3 has 15 amino acids. In germline, CDR1 is MGHDK, CDR2 SYGVNS. V dropped 1 base and J dropped 5 bases, with 14 bases sitting between them. The CDR3 loop is CASSELGGGHETQYF. The DNA of the CDR3 is TGTGCCAGCAGTGAATTGGGTGGTGGTCATGAGACCCAGTACTTC.

This clone came up a few times. The chain couples TRBV19 to TRBJ2-1, with 8 bases that match TRBD1. The ends lost 5 bases at V and 3 bases at J; junction bases unmatched: 6. CDR1 and CDR2 from the germline V gene are LNHDA and SQIVND (reference sequence). The CDR3 consists of 15 residues. Written as DNA, the CDR3 is TGTGCCAGTAGTGGACAGGGACTCAGCTACAATGAGCAGTTCTTC. This codes for CASSGQGLSYNEQFF.

The genes are TRBV28 and TRBJ1-2, with 8 bases lining up with TRBD1. Unmatched junction bases numbered 9, after V lost 6 bases and J lost 3 bases. CDR1 is MDHEN and CDR2 is SYDVKM in the germline V gene. The CDR3 contains 15 residues. The CDR3 DNA reads as TGTGCCAGCAGACTTCAACAGGGGGTTCACTATGGCTACACCTTC. Translating gives CASRLQQGVHYGYTF.

V gene TRBV6-5 combines with J gene TRBJ2-1; 10 positions agree with TRBD1. The germline CDR1 and CDR2 sequences are MNHEY and SVGAGI. V dropped 0 bases and J dropped 9; count of bases not matched to a gene: 5. The CDR3 totals 15 residues. The CDR3 DNA sequence: TGTGCCAGCAGTTACTCGGGGACAGGGGCCCGTGAGCAGTTCTTC. Its translation: CASSYSGTGAREQFF.

V usage is TRBV28 and J usage is TRBJ2-6; 9 bases align to TRBD1. CDR3 length: 18 amino acids. The V segment lost 6 bases and the J segment 0 bases; nucleotides outside the gene matches: 9. Germline V gives CDR1 MDHEN, CDR2 SYDVKM. The DNA of the CDR3 is TGTGCCAGCAGCTCGTACCGGGACAGGGTCTCTGGGGCCAACGTCCTGACTTTC. It translates to CASSSYRDRVSGANVLTF.

The V call is TRBV19, the J call TRBJ2-3; maybe TRBD2 (6 bases). The germline V gene has CDR1 LNHDA and CDR2 SQIVND (reference sequence). V lost 3 bases and J 5 bases, leaving 15 bases between the germline ends. The CDR3 contains 15 residues. The CDR3 sequence is CASSISGRRGDTQYF. The DNA for the CDR3 is TGTGCCAGTAGTATCTCGGGCCGGCGGGGAGATACGCAGTATTTT. Together with reference TRBV19 and TRBJ2-3, the CDR3 gives the full variable domain: DGGITQSPKYLFRKEGQNVTLSCEQNLNHDAMYWYRQDPGQGLRLIYYSQIVNDFQKGDIAEGYSVSREKKESFPLTVTSAQKNPTAFYLCASSISGRRGDTQYFGPGTRLTVL.

In its sample, this clone was seen once. The rearrangement joins TRBV21-1 to TRBJ2-3; TRBD1, as called in the table, went unchecked against the DNA. TRBV21-1 is marked as a pseudogene. This CDR3 is 16 amino acids long. The CDR3: CASSKRLGQCTDTQYF. The CDR3 region has the DNA TGTGCCAGCAGCAAAAGATTAGGACAGTGCACAGATACGCAGTATTTT.

The chain combines TRBV4-2 with TRBJ2-7; D perhaps matches TRBD1 (5 bases). Germline CDR1 is LGHNA and CDR2 is YNFKEQ. The CDR3 has 16 residues. V shed 4 bases and J shed 2 bases, with 18 bases lying between them. The CDR3 coding sequence is TGTGCCAGCAGCCGAGCCGACGACAGTCGTCCCTACGAGCAGTACTTC. Translation gives CASSRADDSRPYEQYF.

A few counts support this clone. V is TRBV27 and J is TRBJ2-1, with 14 bases matching TRBD2. Germline values: CDR1 MNHEY, CDR2 SMNVEV (reference sequence). Unmatched junction bases numbered 3, after V lost 6 bases and J lost 8 bases. This CDR3 spans 14 amino acids. In DNA, the CDR3 is TGTGCCAGCAGCGGGACTAGCGGGAGTTATGAGCAGTTCTTC. Its translation: CASSGTSGSYEQFF.

In nucleotides, the CDR3 is TGTGCCAGCAGCCCGACAATCTCGGATGAAAAACTGTTTTTT. Residues: CASSPTISDEKLFF. V and J are TRBV7-9 and TRBJ1-4; no clear D. CDR3 length: 14 residues. Germline V gene lookup returns CDR1 SEHNR and CDR2 FQNEAQ (reference sequence). V lost 5 bases, J lost 6 bases, and 13 bases lay in between.